The 19 T cell receptor beta chains reported below all come from one sample, sequenced in a study of T cell repertoires in cytomegalovirus infection. TCRdb independently ran MiXCR on the reads; one entry per CDR3 protein. The sample has some 700,000 distinct CDR3 sequences, about 30% seen once. These receptors' antigens are unknown. The specimen comprised cultured PBMCs, sampled from culture after CMV antigen stimulation. The receptor source for this set is a human donor in good health (CMV status not recorded). Some clones in this sample may be carry-over from other donors' samples.

This sequence joins TRBV25-1 and TRBJ1-2; D may be TRBD1 (5 bases). Germline assignment: CDR1 MGHDK and CDR2 SYGVNS. The length of the CDR3 is 15 residues. V shed 3 bases and J shed 8 bases, with 19 bases lying between them. DNA of the CDR3: TGTGCCAGCAGTGAGTGGGATTTCCAGGGAGGCGGCTACACCTTC. Its protein product is CASSEWDFQGGGYTF.

This clonotype occurred a few times. This chain connects TRBV4-1 to TRBJ2-5; no definite D call. The CDR3 totals 14 residues. Trimming shortened V by 2 bases and J by 4 bases, and 11 bases separated the two germline ends. Germline V lookup: CDR1 MGHRA, CDR2 YSYEKL. CDR3 residues: CASSQIPLPETQYF. DNA of the CDR3: TGCGCCAGCAGCCAAATCCCCCTACCAGAGACCCAGTACTTC.

The chain uses TRBV6-1 and TRBJ1-5; 9 bases align to TRBD1. The CDR3 length is 15 residues. After removal of 6 bases from V and 5 bases from J, the junction contained 8 bases not matched to a gene. Germline loops: CDR1 MNHNS, CDR2 SASEGT. The CDR3 spells CASRRDRVLDQPQHF. CDR3 DNA sequence: TGTGCCAGCAGAAGGGACAGGGTACTCGATCAGCCCCAGCATTTT.

V usage is TRBV20-1 and J usage is TRBJ2-7, with 8 bases fitting TRBD2. V gave up 3 bases and J gave up 6 bases; unmatched junction bases: 4. Per the germline V gene, CDR1 is DFQATT and CDR2 is SNEGSKA (reference sequence). CDR3 length: 12 residues. Here the CDR3 DNA reads TGCAGTGCTAGTCGGCTAGCGGGCGAGCAGTACTTC. Its protein is CSASRLAGEQYF.

This chain uses TRBV6-1 with TRBJ1-3; D gene uncertain. This CDR3 comprises 17 residues. Trimming pared 4 bases from V and 2 bases from J, leaving 18 bases between. CDR1 is MNHNS, CDR2 SASEGT, per germline. CDR3 amino acids: CASSGLNRAAAGNTIYF. The CDR3 DNA sequence: TGTGCCAGCAGTGGCCTGAATAGGGCGGCGGCTGGAAACACCATATATTTT.

This clonotype has just a few counts. This chain connects TRBV4-2 to TRBJ2-5, with D perhaps TRBD2 (6 bases). There are 15 residues in the CDR3. Germline lookup yields CDR1 LGHNA and CDR2 YNFKEQ. Trimming left V 4 bases short and J 3 bases short, with 15 bases between. CDR3 region: CASSRGLGEEETQYF. DNA of the CDR3: TGTGCCAGCAGCCGTGGGTTGGGGGAGGAAGAGACCCAGTACTTC.

This clonotype was observed at least ten times. This chain uses TRBV7-8 with TRBJ2-5, with D uncertain. This CDR3 comprises 14 residues. Germline V gene data show CDR1 as SGHVS and CDR2 as FQNEAQ. The ends were cut back, 4 bases at V and 2 bases at J, with 11 bases in the middle. The CDR3: CASSSPSFQETQYF. In DNA, the CDR3 is TGTGCCAGCAGCTCCCCCTCTTTTCAAGAGACCCAGTACTTC.

This clonotype was seen a few times. The J gene is TRBJ2-1, the V gene TRBV10-3; possibly TRBD1 for D (5 bases). The CDR3 is 15 residues long. Germline V gene sequence: CDR1 ENHRY, CDR2 SYGVKD. V lost 8 bases to trimming and J lost 0 bases, with 14 bases between them. The CDR3 sequence is CAIAPARGSYNEQFF. Written as DNA, the CDR3 is TGTGCCATCGCTCCTGCTAGGGGCTCCTACAATGAGCAGTTCTTC.

DNA of the CDR3: TGCAGCGGGACTAGTGCCGGGGAGCTGTTTTTT. Protein: CSGTSAGELFF. J is TRBJ2-2 and V is TRBV29-1; the match to TRBD2 covers 7 bases. This CDR3 spans 11 amino acids. Germline trimming cut 7 bases from V and 6 bases from J; bases unmatched to any gene: 2. CDR1 is SQVTM and CDR2 is ANQGSEA in the germline V gene.

CDR3 nucleotide sequence: TGTGCCAGCAGCTTAGCTTTTGGATTGGTGACCCAGTACTTC. Its protein is CASSLAFGLVTQYF. V is TRBV7-6 and J is TRBJ2-5; no reliable D call. The CDR3 contains 14 residues. Trimming removed 0 bases at V and 7 bases at J, with 12 bases between. Germline V gives CDR1 SGHVS, CDR2 FNYEAQ.

The CDR3 spells CASSYRVGGPGLHF. The CDR3 nucleotides read TGTGCCAGCAGCTACCGCGTGGGGGGGCCAGGCCTCCACTTT. The chain couples TRBV7-2 to TRBJ1-6, with D tentatively TRBD1 (6 bases). Between the trimmed V and J ends, which lost 4 bases and 15 bases, there was a span of 19 bases. The germline V gene encodes CDR1 SGHTA and CDR2 FQGNSA. This CDR3 contains 14 residues.

This chain connects TRBV6-6 to TRBJ1-2; D is ambiguous. The length of the CDR3 is 14 residues. Germline CDR1 is MNHNY and CDR2 is SVGAGI (reference sequence). V lost 6 bases and J 6 bases, leaving 17 bases between the germline ends. This CDR3 is CASRRNEIQDGYTF. CDR3 coding DNA: TGTGCCAGCAGACGAAACGAAATTCAAGATGGCTACACCTTC.

This clonotype was seen a handful of times. The gene calls are TRBV7-2 and TRBJ2-3, with D perhaps TRBD2 (6 bases). V was shortened by 11 bases and J by 2 bases, with 11 bases between the two germline ends. The germline V gene has CDR1 SGHTA and CDR2 FQGNSA. This CDR3 is 12 amino acids long. CDR3 amino acids: CAGGGITDTQYF. The CDR3 coding sequence is TGTGCCGGGGGAGGAATCACAGATACGCAGTATTTT.

The chain has TRBV20-1 and TRBJ2-1; 8 bases are a match to TRBD2. V dropped 1 base and J dropped 13; count of bases not matched to a gene: 12. Germline CDR1 and CDR2: DFQATT and SNEGSKA (reference sequence). The CDR3 is 14 residues long. CDR3 bases: TGCAGTGCTAGAGTTCCAGCGGGGGTCCCCGATCAGTTCTTC. As protein: CSARVPAGVPDQFF.

This clonotype has only a few counts. CDR3: CASTIWGPLSEQYF. The CDR3 DNA follows: TGTGCCAGCACCATCTGGGGGCCCCTCTCCGAGCAGTACTTC. The V and J genes are TRBV6-2 or TRBV6-3 and TRBJ2-7, with a tentative D call TRBD1 (6 bases). CDR1 and CDR2 from the germline V gene are MNHEY and SVGEGT. This CDR3 comprises 14 residues. V lost 7 bases, J lost 6 bases, and 19 bases lay in between.

This clonotype occurred a few times. V and J are TRBV7-2 and TRBJ2-7; D gene unclear. This CDR3 is 10 amino acids long. Trimming took off 1 base at V and 13 bases at J, with 8 bases between the two ends. CDR1 is SGHTA and CDR2 is FQGNSA in the germline V gene. The chain's CDR3 is CASSLGLYYF. The CDR3 DNA is TGTGCCAGCAGCTTAGGGCTATACTACTTC.

This clonotype was counted only a few times. The V call is TRBV7-9, the J call TRBJ2-1; 14 nucleotides agree with TRBD2. CDR3 length: 15 residues. With V trimmed by 5 bases and J by 9 bases, 6 bases remained unmatched. CDR1 is SEHNR and CDR2 is FQNEAQ in the germline V gene (reference sequence). The CDR3 sequence is CASSPTSGGGFEQFF. CDR3 bases: TGTGCCAGCAGCCCGACTAGCGGGGGGGGTTTTGAGCAGTTCTTC.

The sample holds a few counts of this clonotype. The chain combines TRBV29-1 with TRBJ2-1; weak D call: TRBD2 (6 bases). Between the trimmed V and J ends, which lost 7 bases and 1 base, there was a span of 11 bases. Germline V CDR1 and CDR2: SQVTM, ANQGSEA. The CDR3 consists of 13 residues. The CDR3 nucleotides read TGCAGCGCTGGGACTCAGTCCTACAATGAGCAGTTCTTC. This codes for CSAGTQSYNEQFF.

This clonotype came up many times. The chain joins TRBV28 to TRBJ2-7, with unresolved D. Between the trimmed V and J ends, which lost 4 bases and 2 bases, there was a span of 6 bases. The germline gives CDR1 MDHEN, CDR2 SYDVKM. The CDR3 extends over 12 amino acids. The CDR3 is CASSSSPYEQYF. As DNA, the CDR3 is TGTGCCAGCAGTTCATCCCCCTACGAGCAGTACTTC.